Each of the 9 T cell receptor beta chains below was sequenced from the same sample in a study of human T cells and chemical hapten exposure. The time point is: pre-sensitization, week 0. Specified treatment: therapeutic diphenylcyclopropenone sensitization with weekly scalp DPC. From the RACE reads, TCRdb called clonotypes with MiXCR, one entry per CDR3 protein. The table lists a few hundred thousand distinct CDR3 sequences, around 5.5% of them singletons. The sequencing used whole blood, collected in connection with sensitization to the hapten diphenylcyclopropenone (DPC). These receptor sequences come from a woman between 18 and 30 years old with alopecia areata. Some clones in this sample may be carry-over from other donors' samples.

This chain uses TRBV27 with TRBJ2-5; the D gene is possibly TRBD2 (7 bases). CDR3 length equals 18 residues. CDR1 is MNHEY and CDR2 is SMNVEV in the germline V gene (reference sequence). V lost 3 bases and J lost 2, with 22 bases in between. DNA of the CDR3: TGTGCCAGCAGTTTTTCCTGGGAGGGGGGGCCCTGGCAAGAGACCCAGTACTTC. Its translation is CASSFSWEGGPWQETQYF.

This clonotype was counted only a few times. The rearrangement links TRBV27 to TRBJ2-3; D unclear. Trimming shortened V by 3 bases and J by 0 bases, and 7 bases separated the two germline ends. The CDR3 has 14 amino acids. CDR1 and CDR2 from the germline V gene are MNHEY and SMNVEV (reference sequence). This CDR3 reads CASSFRYSTDTQYF. CDR3 DNA sequence: TGTGCCAGCAGTTTCCGTTACAGCACAGATACGCAGTATTTT.

Only a few counts were recorded for this clonotype. J is TRBJ1-5 and V is TRBV20-1; no clear D gene. The length of the CDR3 is 12 residues. CDR1 is DFQATT and CDR2 is SNEGSKA in the germline V gene (reference sequence). Trimming took off 6 bases at V and 4 bases at J, with 10 bases between the two ends. CDR3 sequence reads: CSAWVGNQPQHF. The DNA for the CDR3 is TGCAGTGCGTGGGTAGGGAATCAGCCCCAGCATTTT.

By proportion, this clonotype is medium-sized. The rearrangement links TRBV7-2 to TRBJ2-2; D call uncertain. The CDR3 loop spans 13 amino acids. Germline CDR1 SGHTA, CDR2 FQGNSA. V was shortened by 5 bases and J by 1 base, with 5 bases between the two germline ends. In DNA, the CDR3 is TGTGCCAGCAGCCCAATGAACACCGGGGAGCTGTTTTTT. As protein: CASSPMNTGELFF.

Only a few counts were recorded for this clonotype. J is TRBJ1-2 and V is TRBV6-5; possible D gene TRBD1, 6 bases. The CDR3 has 13 amino acids. V lost 2 bases to trimming and J lost 8 bases, with 12 bases between them. The germline CDR1 and CDR2 sequences are MNHEY and SVGAGI. The CDR3 sequence is CASSYGQYGGYTF. DNA of the CDR3: TGTGCCAGCAGTTACGGACAGTACGGCGGCTACACCTTC.

The gene calls are TRBV5-1 and TRBJ2-5, with 13 bases identical to TRBD2. CDR1 and CDR2 (germline): SGHRS, YFSETQ. The CDR3 spans 16 residues. J lost 2 bases, V lost 5 bases, and 6 bases had no gene match. The CDR3 coding sequence is TGCGCCAGCAGAACAGGGACTAGCGGGGAGCAAGAGACCCAGTACTTC. It yields the protein CASRTGTSGEQETQYF.

This clonotype showed up many times. V is TRBV10-3 and J is TRBJ1-4; D remains ambiguous. Germline CDR1 is ENHRY and CDR2 is SYGVKD. V dropped 4 bases and J dropped 8 bases, with 8 bases sitting between them. The CDR3 loop spans 12 amino acids. In DNA, the CDR3 is TGTGCCATCAGTGTCAATCCGGAAAAACTGTTTTTT. Its translation is CAISVNPEKLFF.

This clonotype occurred a few times. The rearrangement links TRBV2 to TRBJ2-7; 8 bases line up with TRBD1. The V gene's germline CDR1 is SNHLY and CDR2 FYNNEI. Trimming cost V 4 bases and J 1 base; bases outside gene matches: 6. The CDR3 length is 15 residues. The CDR3, as DNA: TGTGCCAGCAGTGTACAGGGGGGACTTTCCTACGAGCAGTACTTC. Translated, it gives CASSVQGGLSYEQYF.

In this sample, this clonotype turned up a few times. This chain uses TRBV6-2 or TRBV6-3 with TRBJ2-1; 11 bases match TRBD1. CDR1 is MNHEY, CDR2 SVGEGT, per germline. The CDR3 is 16 residues long. With 2 bases clipped from V and 7 bases from J, the junction kept 7 bases outside the gene matches. CDR3 residues: CASSYLGQGAGNEQFF. The CDR3 DNA reads as TGTGCCAGCAGTTACCTAGGACAGGGGGCGGGGAATGAGCAGTTCTTC.